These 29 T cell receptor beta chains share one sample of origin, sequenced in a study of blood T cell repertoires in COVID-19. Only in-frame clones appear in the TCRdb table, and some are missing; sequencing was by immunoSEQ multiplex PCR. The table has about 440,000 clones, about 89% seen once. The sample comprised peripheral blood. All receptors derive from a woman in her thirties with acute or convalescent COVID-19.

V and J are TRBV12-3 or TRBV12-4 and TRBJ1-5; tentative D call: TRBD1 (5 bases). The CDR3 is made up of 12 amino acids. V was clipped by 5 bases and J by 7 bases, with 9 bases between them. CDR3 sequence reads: CASSAGSQPQHF. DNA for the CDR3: TGTGCCAGCAGTGCAGGGTCGCAGCCCCAGCATTTT.

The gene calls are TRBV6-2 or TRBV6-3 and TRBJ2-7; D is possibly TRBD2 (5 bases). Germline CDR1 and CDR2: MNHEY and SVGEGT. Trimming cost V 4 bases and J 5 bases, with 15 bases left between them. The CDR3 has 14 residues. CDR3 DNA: TGTGCCAGCAGTTTCCCCGCGATCGGGGACGAGCAGTACTTC. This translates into CASSFPAIGDEQYF.

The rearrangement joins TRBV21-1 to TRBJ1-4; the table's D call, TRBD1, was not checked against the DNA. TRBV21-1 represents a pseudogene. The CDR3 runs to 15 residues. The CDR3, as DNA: TGTGCCAGCAGCCAGAAGACAGGGAGTATTGAAAAACTGTTTTTT. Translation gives CASSQKTGSIEKLFF.

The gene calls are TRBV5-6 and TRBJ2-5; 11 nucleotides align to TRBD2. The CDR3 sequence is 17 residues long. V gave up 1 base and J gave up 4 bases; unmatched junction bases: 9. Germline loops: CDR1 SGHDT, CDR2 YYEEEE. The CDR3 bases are TGTGCCAGCAGCTTGAGGCTAGCGGGGGGAAAGGGAGAGACCCAGTACTTC. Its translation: CASSLRLAGGKGETQYF.

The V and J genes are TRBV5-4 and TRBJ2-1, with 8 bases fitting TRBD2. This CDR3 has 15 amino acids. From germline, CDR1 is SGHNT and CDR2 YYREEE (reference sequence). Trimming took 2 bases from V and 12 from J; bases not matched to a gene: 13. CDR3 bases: TGTGCCAGCAGCTTTGGCGGGGGGTCCCTCGGAGCGCAGTTCTTC. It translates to CASSFGGGSLGAQFF.

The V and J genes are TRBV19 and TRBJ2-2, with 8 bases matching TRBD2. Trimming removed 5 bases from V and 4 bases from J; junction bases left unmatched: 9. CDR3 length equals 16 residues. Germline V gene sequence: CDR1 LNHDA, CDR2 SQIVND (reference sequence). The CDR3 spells CASSPQAGDGTGELFF. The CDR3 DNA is TGTGCCAGTAGTCCCCAAGCGGGGGATGGCACCGGGGAGCTGTTTTTT.

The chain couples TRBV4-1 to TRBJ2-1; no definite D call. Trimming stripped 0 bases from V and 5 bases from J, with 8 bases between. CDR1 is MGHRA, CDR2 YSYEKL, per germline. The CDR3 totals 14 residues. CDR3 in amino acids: CASSQERPDNEQFF. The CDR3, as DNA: TGCGCCAGCAGCCAAGAGAGGCCCGACAATGAGCAGTTCTTC.

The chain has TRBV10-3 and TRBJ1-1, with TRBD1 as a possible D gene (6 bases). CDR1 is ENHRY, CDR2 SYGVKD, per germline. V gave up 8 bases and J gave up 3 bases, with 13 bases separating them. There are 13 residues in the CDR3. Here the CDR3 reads CAIEGEGDTEAFF. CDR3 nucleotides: TGTGCCATCGAGGGGGAGGGGGACACTGAAGCTTTCTTT.

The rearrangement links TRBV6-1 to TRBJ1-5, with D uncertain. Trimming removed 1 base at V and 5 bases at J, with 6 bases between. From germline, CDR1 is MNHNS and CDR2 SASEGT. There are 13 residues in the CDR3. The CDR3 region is CASSEVPDQPQHF. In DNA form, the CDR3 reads TGTGCCAGCAGTGAAGTTCCGGATCAGCCCCAGCATTTT.

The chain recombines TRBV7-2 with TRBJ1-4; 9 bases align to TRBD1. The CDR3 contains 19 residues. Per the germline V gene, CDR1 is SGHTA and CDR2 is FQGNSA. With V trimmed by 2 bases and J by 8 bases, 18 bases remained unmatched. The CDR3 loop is CASSLFVRGITGGHEKLFF. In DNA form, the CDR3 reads TGTGCCAGCAGCTTATTCGTAAGGGGGATTACAGGGGGCCACGAAAAACTGTTTTTT. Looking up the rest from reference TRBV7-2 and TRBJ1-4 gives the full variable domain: GAGVSQSPSNKVTEKGKDVELRCDPISGHTALYWYRQSLGQGLEFLIYFQGNSAPDKSGLPSDRFSAERTGGSVSTLTIQRTQQEDSAVYLCASSLFVRGITGGHEKLFFGSGTQLSVL.

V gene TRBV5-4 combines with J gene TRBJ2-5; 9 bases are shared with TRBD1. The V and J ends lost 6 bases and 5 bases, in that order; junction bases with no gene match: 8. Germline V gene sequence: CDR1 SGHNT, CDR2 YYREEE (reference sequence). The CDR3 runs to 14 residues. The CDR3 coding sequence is TGTGCCAGCACGAGTACAGGGGGCGGGGAGACCCAGTACTTC. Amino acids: CASTSTGGGETQYF.

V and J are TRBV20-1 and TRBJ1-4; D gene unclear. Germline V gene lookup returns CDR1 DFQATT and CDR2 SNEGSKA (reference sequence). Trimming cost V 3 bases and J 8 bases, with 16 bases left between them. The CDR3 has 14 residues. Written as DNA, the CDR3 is TGCAGTGCTAGTGCGGGAGGGAGGTGGGAAAAACTGTTTTTT. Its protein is CSASAGGRWEKLFF.

The CDR3 DNA is TGTGCCTGGAGTTACGGGACACCGAGCTCTGGAAACACCATATATTTT. This gives the protein CAWSYGTPSSGNTIYF. The gene calls are TRBV30 and TRBJ1-3; a weak D match, TRBD1 (6 bases). The V and J ends lost 2 bases and 0 bases respectively, with 14 bases between them. The CDR3 runs to 16 residues. Per germline, CDR1 GTSNPN and CDR2 SVGIG (reference sequence).

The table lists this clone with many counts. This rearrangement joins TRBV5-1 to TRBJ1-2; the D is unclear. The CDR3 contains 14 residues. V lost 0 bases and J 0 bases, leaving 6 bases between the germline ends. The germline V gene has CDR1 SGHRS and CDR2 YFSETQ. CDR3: CASSLDTANYGYTF. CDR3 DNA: TGCGCCAGCAGCTTGGATACGGCTAACTATGGCTACACCTTC.

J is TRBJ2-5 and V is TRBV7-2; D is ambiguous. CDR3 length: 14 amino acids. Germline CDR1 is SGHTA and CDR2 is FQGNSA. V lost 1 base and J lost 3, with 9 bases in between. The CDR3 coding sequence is TGTGCCAGCAGCTTAGATCTCAGGAAAGAGACCCAGTACTTC. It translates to CASSLDLRKETQYF.

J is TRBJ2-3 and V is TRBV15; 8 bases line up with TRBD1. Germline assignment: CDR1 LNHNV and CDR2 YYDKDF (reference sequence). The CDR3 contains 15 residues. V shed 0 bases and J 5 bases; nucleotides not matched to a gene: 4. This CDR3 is CATSRDRGLEDTQYF. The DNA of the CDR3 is TGTGCCACCAGCAGAGACAGGGGGCTCGAAGATACGCAGTATTTT.

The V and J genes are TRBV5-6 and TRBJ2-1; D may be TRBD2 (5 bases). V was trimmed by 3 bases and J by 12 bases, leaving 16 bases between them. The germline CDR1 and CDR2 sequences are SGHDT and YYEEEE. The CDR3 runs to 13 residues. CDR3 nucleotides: TGTGCCAGCAGCTCGGGGTCAGGAAAAGGGCAGTTCTTC. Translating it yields CASSSGSGKGQFF.

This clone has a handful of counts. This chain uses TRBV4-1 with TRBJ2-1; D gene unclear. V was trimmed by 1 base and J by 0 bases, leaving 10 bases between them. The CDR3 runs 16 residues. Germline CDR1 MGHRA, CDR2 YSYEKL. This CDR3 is CASSQVGRSSYNEQFF. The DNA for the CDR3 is TGCGCCAGCAGCCAAGTTGGAAGGAGCTCCTACAATGAGCAGTTCTTC.

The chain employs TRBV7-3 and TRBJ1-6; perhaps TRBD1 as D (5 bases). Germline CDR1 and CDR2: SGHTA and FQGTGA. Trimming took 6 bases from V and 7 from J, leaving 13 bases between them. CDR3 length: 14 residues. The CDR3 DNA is TGTGCCAGCAGTCGTCGTCGGGGGAATTCACCCCTCCACTTT. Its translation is CASSRRRGNSPLHF.

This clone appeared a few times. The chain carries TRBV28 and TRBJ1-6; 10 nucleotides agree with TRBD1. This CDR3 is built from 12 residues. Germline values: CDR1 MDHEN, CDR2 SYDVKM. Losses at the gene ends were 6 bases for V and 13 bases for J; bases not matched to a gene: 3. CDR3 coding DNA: TGTGCCAGCAGGGGACAGGGGTCGCCCCTCCACTTT. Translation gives CASRGQGSPLHF.

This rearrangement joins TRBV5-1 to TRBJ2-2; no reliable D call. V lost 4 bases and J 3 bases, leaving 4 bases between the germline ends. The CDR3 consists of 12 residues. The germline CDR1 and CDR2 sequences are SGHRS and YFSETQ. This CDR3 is CASSEDTGELFF. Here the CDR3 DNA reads TGCGCCAGCAGCGAGGACACCGGGGAGCTGTTTTTT.

The CDR3 DNA sequence: TGTGCCAGCAGCCTAGACAGGGCTGGGGCCAACGTCCTGACTTTC. It codes for CASSLDRAGANVLTF. The genes are TRBV7-8 and TRBJ2-6, with 7 bases fitting TRBD1. The CDR3 loop spans 15 amino acids. Germline V gives CDR1 SGHVS, CDR2 FQNEAQ. The J segment lost 2 bases and the V segment lost 5 bases, leaving 3 bases of the junction unmatched.

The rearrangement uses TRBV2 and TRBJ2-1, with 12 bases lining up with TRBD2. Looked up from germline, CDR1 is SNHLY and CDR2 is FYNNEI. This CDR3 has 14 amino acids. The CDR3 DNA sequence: TGTGCACTCAGAGGGCTAGCGGGGGGGTATGAGCAGTTCTTC. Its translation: CALRGLAGGYEQFF.

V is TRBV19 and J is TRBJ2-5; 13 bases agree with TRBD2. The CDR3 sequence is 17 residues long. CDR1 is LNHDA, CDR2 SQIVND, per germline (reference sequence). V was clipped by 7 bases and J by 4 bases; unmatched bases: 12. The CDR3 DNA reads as TGTGCCAGTACCACCACCCGGGGACTAGCGGGGAGAGAGACCCAGTACTTC. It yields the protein CASTTTRGLAGRETQYF.

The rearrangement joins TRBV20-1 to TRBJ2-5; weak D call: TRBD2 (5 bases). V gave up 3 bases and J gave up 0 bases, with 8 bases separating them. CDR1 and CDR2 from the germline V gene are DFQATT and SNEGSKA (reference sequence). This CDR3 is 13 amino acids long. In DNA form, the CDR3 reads TGCAGTGCTAGTCCGGGGAACCAAGAGACCCAGTACTTC. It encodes CSASPGNQETQYF.

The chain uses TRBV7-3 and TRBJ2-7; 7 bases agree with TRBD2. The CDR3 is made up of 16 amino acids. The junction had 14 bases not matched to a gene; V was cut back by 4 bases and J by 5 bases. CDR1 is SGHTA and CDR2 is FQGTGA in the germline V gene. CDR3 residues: CASSSGGGTMSHEQYF. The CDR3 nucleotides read TGTGCCAGCAGCTCGGGAGGTGGGACTATGTCCCACGAGCAGTACTTC.

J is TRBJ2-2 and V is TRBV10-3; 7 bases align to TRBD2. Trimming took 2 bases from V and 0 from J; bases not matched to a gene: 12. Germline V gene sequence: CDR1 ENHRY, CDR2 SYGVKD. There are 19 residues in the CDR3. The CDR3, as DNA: TGTGCCATCAGTGAGACTCCCGGGGGAGGGTACTCGAACACCGGGGAGCTGTTTTTT. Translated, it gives CAISETPGGGYSNTGELFF.

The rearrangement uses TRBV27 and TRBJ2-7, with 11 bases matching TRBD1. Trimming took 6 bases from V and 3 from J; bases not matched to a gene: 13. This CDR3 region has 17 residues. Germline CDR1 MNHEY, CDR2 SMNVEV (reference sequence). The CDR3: CASSPRGSGTGGYEQYF. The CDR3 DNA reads TGTGCCAGCAGCCCAAGGGGGTCCGGGACAGGGGGCTACGAGCAGTACTTC.

CDR3 sequence reads: CASSRGLEQYF. CDR3 DNA: TGTGCCAGCAGCAGGGGGCTCGAGCAGTACTTC. The V call is TRBV11-2, the J call TRBJ2-7; TRBD1 aligns across 7 bases. Germline values: CDR1 SGHAT, CDR2 FQNNGV. V lost 5 bases to trimming and J lost 6 bases; unmatched junction nucleotides: 1. The CDR3 spans 11 residues.